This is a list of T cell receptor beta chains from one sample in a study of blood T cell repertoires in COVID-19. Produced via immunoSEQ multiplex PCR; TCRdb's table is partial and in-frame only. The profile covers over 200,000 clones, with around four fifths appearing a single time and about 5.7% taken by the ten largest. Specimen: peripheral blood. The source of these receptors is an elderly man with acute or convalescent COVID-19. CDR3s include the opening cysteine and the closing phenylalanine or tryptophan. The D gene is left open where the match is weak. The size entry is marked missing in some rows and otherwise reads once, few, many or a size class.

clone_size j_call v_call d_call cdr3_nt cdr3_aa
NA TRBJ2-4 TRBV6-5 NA TGTGCCAGCAGACAGGACCTCGTAGCCAAAAACATTCAGTACTTC CASRQDLVAKNIQYF
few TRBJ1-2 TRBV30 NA TGTGCCTGGTCATACAGGCAGGATGGCTACACCTTC CAWSYRQDGYTF
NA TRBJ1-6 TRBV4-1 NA TGCGCCAGCAGCCCAAAGCAGAGCCCGGGAGTAGATAATTCACCCCTCCACTTT CASSPKQSPGVDNSPLHF
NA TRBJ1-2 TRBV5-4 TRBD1 TGTGCCAGCAGCCTTGGGACAGGGGCGAAGAACCATGGCTACACCTTC CASSLGTGAKNHGYTF
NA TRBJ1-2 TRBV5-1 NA TGCGCCAGCACCCAGGACAACGCTAACTATGGCTACACCTTC CASTQDNANYGYTF
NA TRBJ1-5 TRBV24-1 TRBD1 TGTGCCACCAGTGATCGGACAGGGCCTTTTCAGCCCCAGCATTTT CATSDRTGPFQPQHF
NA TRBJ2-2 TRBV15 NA TGTGCCACCAGCAGAGTCCCCCCAAATAGCGCCGGGGAGCTGTTTTTT CATSRVPPNSAGELFF
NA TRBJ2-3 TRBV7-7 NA TGTGCTAGCAGCCCCAGAGAAATGGAGGGCACAGATACGCAGTATTTT CASSPREMEGTDTQYF
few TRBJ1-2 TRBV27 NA TGTGCCAGCAGTTTAGAACAGGGATATGGCTACACCTTC CASSLEQGYGYTF
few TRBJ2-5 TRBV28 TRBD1 TGTGCCAGCAGCTTACTTAACAGGGGGGAGACCCAGTACTTC CASSLLNRGETQYF
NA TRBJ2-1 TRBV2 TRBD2 TGTGCCAGCAGTGGGTTCGGCGGGACTAGCGGTGCCCTCTCCTACAATGAGCAGTTCTTC CASSGFGGTSGALSYNEQFF
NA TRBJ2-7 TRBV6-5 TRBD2 TGTGCCAGCAGGCCTACTAGCGGGAGTTCCTACGAGCAGTACTTC CASRPTSGSSYEQYF
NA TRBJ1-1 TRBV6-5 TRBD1 TGTGCCAGCAGTCCAAGGGGACAGCCCACTGAAGCTTTCTTT CASSPRGQPTEAFF
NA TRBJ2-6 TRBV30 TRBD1 TGTGCCTGGAGTGCAGACAGGGTTAGCTCTGGGGCCAACGTCCTGACTTTC CAWSADRVSSGANVLTF
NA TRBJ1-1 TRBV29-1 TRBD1 TGCAGCGTTGATTTGGACAGGGCTTTCTTT CSVDLDRAFF
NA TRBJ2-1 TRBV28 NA TGTGCCAGCACCCTCGGACAGTCTATCTCCTACAATGAGCAGTTCTTC CASTLGQSISYNEQFF
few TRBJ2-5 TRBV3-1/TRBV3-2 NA TGTGCCAGCAGCCAAGATCGACCCGGGAGCGGGGAGACCCAGTACTTC CASSQDRPGSGETQYF
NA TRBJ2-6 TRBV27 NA TGTGCCAGCAGTACGGGACTCTCTGGGGCCAACGTCCTGACTTTC CASSTGLSGANVLTF
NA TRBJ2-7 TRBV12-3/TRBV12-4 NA TGTGCCAGCTCGTTGGGACTCCCATACGAGCAGTACTTC CASSLGLPYEQYF
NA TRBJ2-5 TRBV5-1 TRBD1 TGCGCCAGCAGCTCCAATCAACAGGGGGCCGCGGAGACCCAGTACTTC CASSSNQQGAAETQYF